The 2 T cell receptor beta chains in this list originate from one sample, sequenced in a study of blood T cell repertoires in COVID-19. TCRdb keeps only in-frame clones here, not all; method: immunoSEQ multiplex PCR. The sample has roughly 230,000 clones; approximately 82% are singletons. The specimen was peripheral blood. The origin of the receptors is a woman older than 75 with acute or convalescent COVID-19.

The V and J genes are TRBV28 and TRBJ2-3, with 7 bases fitting TRBD1. The CDR3 extends over 13 amino acids. With 10 bases clipped from V and 2 bases from J, the junction kept 6 bases outside the gene matches. Germline V gene lookup returns CDR1 MDHEN and CDR2 SYDVKM. CDR3 sequence reads: CAIGQEATDTQYF. DNA of the CDR3: TGTGCCATAGGACAGGAAGCCACAGATACGCAGTATTTT.

The gene calls are TRBV2 and TRBJ2-5, with D hard to call. V was trimmed by 7 bases and J by 5 bases, leaving 23 bases between them. Germline lookup yields CDR1 SNHLY and CDR2 FYNNEI. The CDR3 runs 16 residues. The CDR3 DNA reads as TGTGCCAGCACCACCACTCGAGGCCTAGTTGGGGAGACCCAGTACTTC. Amino acids: CASTTTRGLVGETQYF.